The 16 T cell receptor beta chains presented below share a single source sample, sequenced in a study of T cell responses to AZD1222 COVID-19 vaccine. Profiled with immunoSEQ multiplex PCR; TCRdb holds only in-frame clones, not every one. Among tens of thousands of clones listed, 90% were seen once. The material was peripheral blood, obtained on day 0 of AZD1222 vaccination. The receptors were sampled from an adult in good health.

V is TRBV4-3 and J is TRBJ1-1, with D unresolved. CDR1 and CDR2 (germline): LGHNA, YSLEER. The CDR3 runs to 14 residues. The ends were cut back, 1 base at V and 2 bases at J, with 8 bases in the middle. CDR3 amino acids: CASSQVNSNTEAFF. In nucleotides, the CDR3 is TGCGCCAGCAGCCAAGTTAACAGCAACACTGAAGCTTTCTTT.

This clone was observed a handful of times. The CDR3, as DNA: TGCGCCAGCAGCCAAACAGGGGATCAGCCCCAGCATTTT. Translation gives CASSQTGDQPQHF. The V and J genes are TRBV4-1 and TRBJ1-5; 7 bases match TRBD1. Germline V gene lookup returns CDR1 MGHRA and CDR2 YSYEKL. The CDR3 is 13 amino acids. Trimming at V came to 2 bases and at J to 5 bases, leaving 0 bases not matched to a gene.

V is TRBV30 and J is TRBJ1-2; 7 nucleotides align to TRBD1. The germline CDR1 and CDR2 sequences are GTSNPN and SVGIG (reference sequence). There are 13 residues in the CDR3. The trim removed 5 bases at V and 7 bases at J, leaving 10 bases unmatched. CDR3 nucleotides: TGTGCCTGGCGTAACATCGGGACAGCTGGCTACACCTTC. This translates into CAWRNIGTAGYTF.

This clone was counted a few times. The J gene is TRBJ1-1, the V gene TRBV6-5; D remains unclear. The CDR3 is made up of 12 amino acids. The ends were cut back, 6 bases at V and 3 bases at J, with 8 bases in the middle. From germline, CDR1 is MNHEY and CDR2 SVGAGI. This chain's CDR3 is CASSPPDTEAFF. The CDR3 DNA sequence: TGTGCCAGCAGCCCACCTGACACTGAAGCTTTCTTT.

The rearrangement uses TRBV29-1 and TRBJ1-2; D ambiguous. The CDR3 spans 11 residues. CDR1 is SQVTM and CDR2 is ANQGSEA in the germline V gene. V was cut by 3 bases and J by 8 bases, with 10 bases left in between. CDR3 DNA: TGCAGCGTTGAGGGCCTGAGGGGCTACACCTTC. This gives the protein CSVEGLRGYTF.

The chain couples TRBV28 to TRBJ2-5, with 10 bases lining up with TRBD2. Germline values: CDR1 MDHEN, CDR2 SYDVKM. This CDR3 has 14 residues. V gave up 8 bases and J gave up 1 base; unmatched junction bases: 4. CDR3 amino acids: CASRPSGGQETQYF. As DNA, the CDR3 is TGTGCCAGCCGTCCTAGCGGGGGCCAAGAGACCCAGTACTTC.

This clone showed up just a few times. This chain connects TRBV19 to TRBJ2-4, with D perhaps TRBD2 (5 bases). Per the germline V gene, CDR1 is LNHDA and CDR2 is SQIVND (reference sequence). V was trimmed by 5 bases and J by 0 bases, leaving 8 bases between them. The CDR3 length is 14 residues. The DNA of the CDR3 is TGTGCCAGTAGTCTTCGGGAAGCCAAAAACATTCAGTACTTC. Translating it yields CASSLREAKNIQYF.

This clone was detected only once. V gene TRBV9 combines with J gene TRBJ1-1; no reliable D call. With 0 bases removed from V and 0 bases from J, the gap between germline ends came to 6 bases. The V gene's germline CDR1 is SGDLS and CDR2 YYNGEE. The CDR3 runs 14 residues. CDR3 region: CASSVDQLNTEAFF. In DNA, the CDR3 is TGTGCCAGCAGCGTAGATCAGCTGAACACTGAAGCTTTCTTT.

V gene TRBV7-6 combines with J gene TRBJ2-5; 11 bases match TRBD1. With V trimmed by 4 bases and J by 4 bases, 8 bases remained unmatched. CDR1 and CDR2 from the germline V gene are SGHVS and FNYEAQ. The CDR3 is 16 residues long. The CDR3 nucleotides are TGTGCCAGCAGCTCGTGGACAGGGGGCGATTTAGAGACCCAGTACTTC. This sequence encodes CASSSWTGGDLETQYF.

The chain couples TRBV11-2 to TRBJ2-1; D may match TRBD1 or TRBD2 (5 bases each). The CDR3 has 15 residues. Germline V gene data show CDR1 as SGHAT and CDR2 as FQNNGV. The V end was cut by 5 bases, the J end by 9 bases, with 20 bases between. The CDR3 sequence: CASSPQMGVGGEQFF. The CDR3 nucleotides read TGTGCCAGCAGCCCCCAAATGGGGGTGGGCGGTGAGCAGTTCTTC. Full variable domain (remainder filled in from reference TRBV11-2 and TRBJ2-1): EAGVAQSPRYKIIEKRQSVAFWCNPISGHATLYWYQQILGQGPKLLIQFQNNGVVDDSQLPKDRFSAERLKGVDSTLKIQPAKLEDSAVYLCASSPQMGVGGEQFFGPGTRLTVL.

The chain's CDR3 is CASRIKSQGGEAFF. Written as DNA, the CDR3 is TGTGCCAGCAGAATCAAGTCACAGGGAGGAGAAGCTTTCTTT. This rearrangement joins TRBV6-5 to TRBJ1-1; weak D call: TRBD1 (6 bases). The germline V gene has CDR1 MNHEY and CDR2 SVGAGI. There are 14 residues in the CDR3. Trimming removed 6 bases from V and 8 bases from J, with 19 bases in between.

The V and J genes are TRBV30 and TRBJ1-5, with 7 bases identical to TRBD1. Germline V gives CDR1 GTSNPN, CDR2 SVGIG (reference sequence). There are 13 residues in the CDR3. V was pared by 5 bases and J by 7 bases, with 8 bases of the junction left unmatched. The CDR3 reads CAWSPGQKQPQHF. For the CDR3, the DNA is TGTGCCTGGTCTCCGGGACAGAAACAGCCCCAGCATTTT.

The V call is TRBV7-2, the J call TRBJ2-7; 11 positions match TRBD2. The CDR3 has 15 amino acids. The germline gives CDR1 SGHTA, CDR2 FQGNSA. V trimming: 4 bases; J trimming: 2 bases; junction bases outside the gene matches: 4. The CDR3 is CASSSTSGGPYEQYF. The CDR3 DNA is TGTGCCAGCAGCTCAACTAGCGGGGGTCCCTACGAGCAGTACTTC.

This chain uses TRBV5-5 with TRBJ1-4; a possible D gene is TRBD1 (5 bases). There are 16 residues in the CDR3. The V gene's germline CDR1 is SGHKS and CDR2 YYEKEE (reference sequence). Between the trimmed V and J ends, which lost 0 bases and 6 bases, there was a span of 15 bases. The CDR3 DNA is TGTGCCAGCAGCTTGGGACAGCACGACCTGTATGAAAAACTGTTTTTT. Amino acid sequence: CASSLGQHDLYEKLFF.

The rearrangement uses TRBV5-6 and TRBJ2-4, with D possibly TRBD2 on 5 matching bases. The CDR3 is 14 amino acids. Germline-derived CDR1 and CDR2 are SGHDT and YYEEEE. Trimming took off 0 bases at V and 10 bases at J, with 14 bases between the two ends. In DNA, the CDR3 is TGTGCCAGCAGCTTGGACGGAGGTGAAGGAATTCAGTACTTC. Its protein is CASSLDGGEGIQYF.

The chain has TRBV7-3 and TRBJ2-2; D ambiguous. V lost 4 bases and J 1 base, leaving 10 bases between the germline ends. The germline V gene has CDR1 SGHTA and CDR2 FQGTGA. The CDR3 is 15 residues long. In nucleotides, the CDR3 is TGTGCCAGCAGCTCGAACAGCCGGAACACCGGGGAGCTGTTTTTT. Translation gives CASSSNSRNTGELFF.